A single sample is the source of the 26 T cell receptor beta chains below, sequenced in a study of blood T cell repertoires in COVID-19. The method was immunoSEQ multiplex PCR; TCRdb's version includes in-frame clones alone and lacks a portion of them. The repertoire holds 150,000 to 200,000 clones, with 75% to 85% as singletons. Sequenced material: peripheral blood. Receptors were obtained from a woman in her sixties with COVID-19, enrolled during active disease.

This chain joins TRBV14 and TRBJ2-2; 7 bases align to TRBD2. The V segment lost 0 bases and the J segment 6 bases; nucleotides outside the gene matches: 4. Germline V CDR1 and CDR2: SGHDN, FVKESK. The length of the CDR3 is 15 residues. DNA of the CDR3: TGTGCCAGCAGCCAAGATTATCGGGGGGCCGGGGAGCTGTTTTTT. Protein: CASSQDYRGAGELFF.

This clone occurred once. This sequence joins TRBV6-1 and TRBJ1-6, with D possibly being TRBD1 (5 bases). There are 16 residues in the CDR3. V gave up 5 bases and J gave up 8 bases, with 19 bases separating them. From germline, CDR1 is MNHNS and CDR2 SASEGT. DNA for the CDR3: TGTGCCAGCAGTCAAGACAGAAAAAGGAGGCATTCACCCCTCCACTTT. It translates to CASSQDRKRRHSPLHF.

DNA of the CDR3: TGTGCCAGCAGTTTGGGAGGGCTAAATGGGCGTATAGATACGCAGTATTTT. It translates to CASSLGGLNGRIDTQYF. This chain connects TRBV28 to TRBJ2-3; TRBD2 matches at 7 bases. V lost 3 bases to trimming and J lost 5 bases; unmatched junction nucleotides: 14. CDR1 and CDR2 (germline): MDHEN, SYDVKM. The CDR3 is 17 residues long.

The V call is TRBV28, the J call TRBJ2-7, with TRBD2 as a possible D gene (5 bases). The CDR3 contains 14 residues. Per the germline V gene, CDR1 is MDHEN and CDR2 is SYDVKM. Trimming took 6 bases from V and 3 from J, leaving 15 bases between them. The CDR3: CASSPTKGDYEQYV. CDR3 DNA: TGTGCCAGCAGCCCTACTAAGGGAGACTACGAGCAGTACGTC.

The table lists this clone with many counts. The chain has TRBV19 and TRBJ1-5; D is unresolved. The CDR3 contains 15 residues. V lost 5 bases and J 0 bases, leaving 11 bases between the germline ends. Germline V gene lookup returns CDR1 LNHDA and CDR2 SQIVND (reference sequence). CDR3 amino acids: CASSPPRNSNQPQHF. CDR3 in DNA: TGTGCCAGTAGTCCCCCCAGAAATAGCAATCAGCCCCAGCATTTT.

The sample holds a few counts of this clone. DNA for the CDR3: TGTGCCAGCAGCTTGGTAACGCAGTTTGTCGGGGAGCTGTTTTTT. Translating it yields CASSLVTQFVGELFF. The gene calls are TRBV11-2 and TRBJ2-2; D is ambiguous. The V gene's germline CDR1 is SGHAT and CDR2 FQNNGV. CDR3 size: 15 residues. Trimming removed 3 bases at V and 7 bases at J, with 15 bases between.

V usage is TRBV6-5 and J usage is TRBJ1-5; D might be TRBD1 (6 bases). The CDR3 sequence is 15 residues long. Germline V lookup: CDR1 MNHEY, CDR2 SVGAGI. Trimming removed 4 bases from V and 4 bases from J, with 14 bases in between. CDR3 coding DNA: TGTGCCAGCAGTTCCCACAGGGCCTTTAATCAGCCCCAGCATTTT. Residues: CASSSHRAFNQPQHF.

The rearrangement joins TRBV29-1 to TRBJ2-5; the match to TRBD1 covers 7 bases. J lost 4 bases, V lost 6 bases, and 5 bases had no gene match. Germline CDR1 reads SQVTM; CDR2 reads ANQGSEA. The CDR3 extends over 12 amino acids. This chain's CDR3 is CSVVGTVETQYF. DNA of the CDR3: TGCAGCGTCGTAGGGACAGTAGAGACCCAGTACTTC.

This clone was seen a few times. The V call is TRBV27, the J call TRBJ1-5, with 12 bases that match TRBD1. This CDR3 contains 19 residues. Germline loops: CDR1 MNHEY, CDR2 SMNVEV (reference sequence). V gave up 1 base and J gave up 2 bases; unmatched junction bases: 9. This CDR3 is CASSLLSGQGARGNQPQHF. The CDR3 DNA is TGTGCCAGCAGTTTATTGTCGGGACAGGGGGCTCGAGGCAATCAGCCCCAGCATTTT.

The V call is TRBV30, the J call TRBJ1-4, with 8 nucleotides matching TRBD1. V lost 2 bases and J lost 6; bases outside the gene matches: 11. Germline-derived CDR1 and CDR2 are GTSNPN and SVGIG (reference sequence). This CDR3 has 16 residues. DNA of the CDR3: TGTGCCTGGAGTACTCAACCGACAGGGGTATATGAAAAACTGTTTTTT. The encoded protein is CAWSTQPTGVYEKLFF.

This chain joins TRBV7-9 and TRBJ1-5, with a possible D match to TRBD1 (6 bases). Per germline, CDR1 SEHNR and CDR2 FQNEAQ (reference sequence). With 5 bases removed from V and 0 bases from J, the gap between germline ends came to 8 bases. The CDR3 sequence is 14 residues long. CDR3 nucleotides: TGTGCCAGCAGCACGGACAGTAGCAATCAGCCCCAGCATTTT. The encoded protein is CASSTDSSNQPQHF.

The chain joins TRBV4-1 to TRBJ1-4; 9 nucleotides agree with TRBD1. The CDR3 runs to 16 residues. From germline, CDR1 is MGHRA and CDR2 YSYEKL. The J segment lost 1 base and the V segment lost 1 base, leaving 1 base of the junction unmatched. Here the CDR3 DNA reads TGCGCCAGCAGCCAAGGACAGGGGGTAACTAATGAAAAACTGTTTTTT. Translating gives CASSQGQGVTNEKLFF.

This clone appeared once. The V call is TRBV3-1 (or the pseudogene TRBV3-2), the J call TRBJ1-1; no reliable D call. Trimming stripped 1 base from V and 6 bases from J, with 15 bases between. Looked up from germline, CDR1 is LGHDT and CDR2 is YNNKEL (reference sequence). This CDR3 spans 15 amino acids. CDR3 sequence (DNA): TGTGCCAGCAGCCAAGGATCCGGGTTCGGAGCTGAAGCTTTCTTT. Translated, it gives CASSQGSGFGAEAFF.

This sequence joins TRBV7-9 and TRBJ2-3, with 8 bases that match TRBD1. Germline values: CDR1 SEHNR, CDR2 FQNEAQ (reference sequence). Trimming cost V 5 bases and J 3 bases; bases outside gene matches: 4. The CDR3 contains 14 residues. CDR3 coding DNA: TGTGCCAGCAGCCCCTGGGACAGGACAGATACGCAGTATTTT. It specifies CASSPWDRTDTQYF.

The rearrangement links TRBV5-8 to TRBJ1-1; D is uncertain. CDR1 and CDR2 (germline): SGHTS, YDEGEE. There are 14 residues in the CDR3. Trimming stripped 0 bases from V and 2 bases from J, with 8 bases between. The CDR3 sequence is CASSLAEGNTEAFF. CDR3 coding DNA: TGTGCCAGCAGCTTGGCCGAGGGTAACACTGAAGCTTTCTTT.

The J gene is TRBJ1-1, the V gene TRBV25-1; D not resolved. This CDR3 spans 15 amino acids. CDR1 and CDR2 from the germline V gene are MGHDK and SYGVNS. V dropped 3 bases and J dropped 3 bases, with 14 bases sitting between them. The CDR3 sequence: CASSDVAALDTEAFF. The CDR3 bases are TGTGCCAGCAGTGATGTGGCAGCGCTGGACACTGAAGCTTTCTTT. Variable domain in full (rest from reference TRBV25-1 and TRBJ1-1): EADIYQTPRYLVIGTGKKITLECSQTMGHDKMYWYQQDPGMELHLIHYSYGVNSTEKGDLSSESTVSRIRTEHFPLTLESARPSHTSQYLCASSDVAALDTEAFFGQGTRLTVV.

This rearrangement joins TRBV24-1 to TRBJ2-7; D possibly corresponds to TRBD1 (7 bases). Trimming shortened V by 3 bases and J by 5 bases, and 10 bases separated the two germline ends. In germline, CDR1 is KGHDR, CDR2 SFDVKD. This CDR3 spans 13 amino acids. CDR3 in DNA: TGTGCCACCAGTGATGCGGGACAGAACGAGCAGTACTTC. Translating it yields CATSDAGQNEQYF.

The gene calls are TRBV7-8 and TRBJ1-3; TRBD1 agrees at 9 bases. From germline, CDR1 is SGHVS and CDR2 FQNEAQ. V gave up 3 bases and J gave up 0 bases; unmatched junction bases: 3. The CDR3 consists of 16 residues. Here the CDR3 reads CASSLGTGSSGNTIYF. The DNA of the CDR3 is TGTGCCAGCAGCTTGGGGACAGGGAGCTCTGGAAACACCATATATTTT.

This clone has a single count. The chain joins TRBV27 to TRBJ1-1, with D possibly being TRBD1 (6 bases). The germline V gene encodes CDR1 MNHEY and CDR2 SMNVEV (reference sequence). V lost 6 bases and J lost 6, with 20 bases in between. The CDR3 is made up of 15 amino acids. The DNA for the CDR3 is TGTGCCAGCAGGTCACAGGGAACCGGCCGCTCTGAAGCTTTCTTT. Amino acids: CASRSQGTGRSEAFF.

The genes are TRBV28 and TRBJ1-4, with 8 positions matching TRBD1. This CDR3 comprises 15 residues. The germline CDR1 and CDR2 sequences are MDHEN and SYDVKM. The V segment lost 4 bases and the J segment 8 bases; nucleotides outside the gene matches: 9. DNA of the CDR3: TGTGCCAGCAGTTCCCCTGACAGGGGCTGGGAAAAACTGTTTTTT. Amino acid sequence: CASSSPDRGWEKLFF. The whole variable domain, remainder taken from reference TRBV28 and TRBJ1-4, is DVKVTQSSRYLVKRTGEKVFLECVQDMDHENMFWYRQDPGLGLRLIYFSYDVKMKEKGDIPEGYSVSREKKERFSLILESASTNQTSMYLCASSSPDRGWEKLFFGSGTQLSVL.

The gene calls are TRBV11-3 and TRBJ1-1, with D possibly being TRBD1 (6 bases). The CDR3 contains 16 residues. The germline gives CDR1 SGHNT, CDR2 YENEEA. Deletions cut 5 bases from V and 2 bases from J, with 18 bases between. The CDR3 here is CASSPGRGAVNTEAFF. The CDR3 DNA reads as TGTGCCAGCAGCCCCGGCAGGGGCGCGGTTAACACTGAAGCTTTCTTT. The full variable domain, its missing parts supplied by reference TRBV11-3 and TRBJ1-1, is EAGVVQSPRYKIIEKKQPVAFWCNPISGHNTLYWYLQNLGQGPELLIRYENEEAVDDSQLPKDRFSAERLKGVDSTLKIQPAELGDSAVYLCASSPGRGAVNTEAFFGQGTRLTVV.

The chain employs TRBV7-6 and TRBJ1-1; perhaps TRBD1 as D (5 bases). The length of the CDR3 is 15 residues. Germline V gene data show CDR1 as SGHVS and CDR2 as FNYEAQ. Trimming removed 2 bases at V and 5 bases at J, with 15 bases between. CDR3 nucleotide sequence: TGTGCCAGCAGCTTATCGGCCAGGGATGAGACTGAAGCTTTCTTT. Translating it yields CASSLSARDETEAFF. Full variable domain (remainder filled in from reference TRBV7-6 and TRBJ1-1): GAGVSQSPRYKVTKRGQDVALRCDPISGHVSLYWYRQALGQGPEFLTYFNYEAQQDKSGLPNDRFSAERPEGSISTLTIQRTEQRDSAMYRCASSLSARDETEAFFGQGTRLTVV.

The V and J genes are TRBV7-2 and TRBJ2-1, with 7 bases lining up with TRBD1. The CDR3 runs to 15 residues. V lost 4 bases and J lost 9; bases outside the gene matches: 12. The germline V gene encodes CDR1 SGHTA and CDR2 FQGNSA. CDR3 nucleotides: TGTGCCAGCAGCTACGACAGGGAAGCGGTGTTTGAGCAGTTCTTC. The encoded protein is CASSYDREAVFEQFF.

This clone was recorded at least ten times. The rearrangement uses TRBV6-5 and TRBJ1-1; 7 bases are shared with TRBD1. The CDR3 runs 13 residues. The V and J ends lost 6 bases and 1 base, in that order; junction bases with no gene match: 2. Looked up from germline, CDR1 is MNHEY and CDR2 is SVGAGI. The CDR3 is CASRDRPNTEAFF. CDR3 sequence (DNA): TGTGCCAGCAGGGACAGGCCGAACACTGAAGCTTTCTTT.

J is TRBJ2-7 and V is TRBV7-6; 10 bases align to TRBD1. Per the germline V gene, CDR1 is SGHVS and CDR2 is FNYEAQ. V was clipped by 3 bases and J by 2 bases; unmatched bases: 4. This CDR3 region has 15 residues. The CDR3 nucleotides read TGTGCCAGCAGCTTGGACGGACAGGGGGCCTACGAGCAGTACTTC. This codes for CASSLDGQGAYEQYF.

The CDR3 coding sequence is TGTGCCAGCAGCGCCGACAGGGGGGGGGCAACGAGGAACAATGAGCAGTTCTTC. It translates to CASSADRGGATRNNEQFF. J is TRBJ2-1 and V is TRBV7-8; TRBD1 matches 9 bases. The germline V gene has CDR1 SGHVS and CDR2 FQNEAQ. Germline trimming cut 5 bases from V and 5 bases from J; bases unmatched to any gene: 16. The CDR3 runs to 18 residues.